The clone carrying this T cell receptor beta chain was seen only once. No antigen is known for it. The beta constant-region primer was an equimolar mix of two oligonucleotides covering TRBC1 and TRBC2. The ligated cDNA underwent four PCR rounds using SP2 and nested alpha and beta constant-region primers. MiXCR, run by TCRdb on the UMI-ligation and nested PCR reads, gives a single entry per CDR3 protein. Of tens of thousands of distinct CDR3 sequences listed, 10% to 12% are singletons. The data are from a study of naive and memory T cell subsets. From the second PCR step, alpha and beta chains were amplified apart. Study results and limitations: Naive repertoires, especially CD8, held a few larger clonotypes, possibly memory cells re-expressing CD45RA. Expression changes during T cell differentiation may affect RNA-based TCR counts. Clonotypes are single alpha or beta chains, not paired receptors.

V lost 5 bases and J lost 8; bases outside the gene matches: 2. CDR3 length: 12 amino acids. Germline assignment: CDR1 KGHDR and CDR2 SFDVKD. The material sequenced was naive CD4+ T cells from blood. This TCR was sampled from a human donor in good health. The chain recombines TRBV24-1 with TRBJ2-1, with 7 bases identical to TRBD1. This CDR3 reads CATSGQGYEQFF. DNA for the CDR3: TGTGCCACCAGTGGACAGGGCTATGAGCAGTTCTTC.